One and the same sample provided the 8 T cell receptor beta chains below, sequenced in a study of shared clonotypes between healthy human individuals. Only in-frame clones appear in the TCRdb table, and some are missing; sequencing was by immunoSEQ multiplex PCR. The table shows around 2,000,000 clones, with just under 95% occurring only once. CD45RO-negative cells were positively selected for CCR7, leaving out terminally differentiated effector memory CD45RA+ cells. The sequenced sample was naive CD8+ T cells sorted from blood. Receptor source: a man in his late teens or twenties in good health.

The chain joins TRBV19 to TRBJ2-3, with TRBD2 matching over 7 bases. The V segment lost 7 bases and the J segment 5 bases; nucleotides outside the gene matches: 9. The germline gives CDR1 LNHDA, CDR2 SQIVND (reference sequence). The CDR3 is made up of 14 amino acids. The CDR3 is CASTMAGEGDTQYF. CDR3 nucleotides: TGTGCCAGTACCATGGCGGGAGAGGGAGATACGCAGTATTTT.

The rearrangement uses TRBV11-2 and TRBJ2-7; D not resolved. This CDR3 is 15 amino acids long. Trimming stripped 0 bases from V and 8 bases from J, with 17 bases between. Germline assignment: CDR1 SGHAT and CDR2 FQNNGV. CDR3: CASSLDPGGARKQYF. CDR3 nucleotides: TGTGCCAGCAGCTTAGATCCTGGTGGAGCCCGGAAGCAGTACTTC.

This clone was observed a single time. The chain joins TRBV18 to TRBJ2-5; no firm D call. Germline loops: CDR1 KGHSH, CDR2 LQKENI. The CDR3 spans 12 residues. V shed 3 bases and J shed 5 bases, with 7 bases lying between them. The CDR3 DNA follows: TGTGCCAGCTCACCCCTGATGGAGACCCAGTACTTC. It is translated as CASSPLMETQYF.

The chain links TRBV7-6 to TRBJ2-5; possibly TRBD2 for D (6 bases). Germline values: CDR1 SGHVS, CDR2 FNYEAQ. CDR3 length: 15 amino acids. Trimming took 5 bases from V and 2 from J, leaving 15 bases between them. This CDR3 is CASSLGGYGQETQYF. Written as DNA, the CDR3 is TGTGCCAGCAGCCTCGGAGGGTATGGGCAAGAGACCCAGTACTTC.

The chain couples TRBV10-3 to TRBJ2-3, with 8 bases aligning to TRBD2. Germline V gene sequence: CDR1 ENHRY, CDR2 SYGVKD. Losses at the gene ends were 11 bases for V and 2 bases for J; bases not matched to a gene: 9. The CDR3 is 14 residues long. The DNA of the CDR3 is TGTGCCTCCTCCAGCGGGGGAGACACAGATACGCAGTATTTT. It encodes CASSSGGDTDTQYF.

This chain links TRBV7-8 with TRBJ2-1, with 8 bases identical to TRBD1. Germline lookup yields CDR1 SGHVS and CDR2 FQNEAQ. V was pared by 5 bases and J by 4 bases, with 4 bases of the junction left unmatched. The CDR3 length is 14 residues. CDR3 residues: CASSPGQVYNEQFF. The CDR3 DNA reads as TGTGCCAGCAGCCCGGGACAGGTTTACAATGAGCAGTTCTTC. Supplemented by reference TRBV7-8 and TRBJ2-1, the full variable domain reads GAGVSQSPRYKVAKRGQDVALRCDPISGHVSLFWYQQALGQGPEFLTYFQNEAQLDKSGLPSDRFFAERPEGSVSTLKIQRTQQEDSAVYLCASSPGQVYNEQFFGPGTRLTVL.

CDR3 nucleotide sequence: TGTGCCAGCGGGGACAGGATGTACGAGCAGTACTTC. This sequence encodes CASGDRMYEQYF. The V gene is TRBV2, the J gene TRBJ2-7; 8 bases map to TRBD1. The CDR3 is 12 amino acids. Germline CDR1 and CDR2: SNHLY and FYNNEI. V dropped 8 bases and J dropped 4; count of bases not matched to a gene: 4.

The chain carries TRBV2 and TRBJ2-7; D remains ambiguous. This CDR3 comprises 14 residues. In germline, CDR1 is SNHLY, CDR2 FYNNEI. The V and J ends lost 0 bases and 3 bases respectively, with 9 bases between them. The CDR3 sequence: CASSEAPGDYEQYF. CDR3 nucleotides: TGTGCCAGCAGTGAAGCTCCAGGAGACTACGAGCAGTACTTC.